This T cell receptor (beta chain) was profiled in a study of T cell changes during pregnancy in multiple sclerosis (dated by TCRdb to about 2019). At the level of the whole study: The study examined how the T cell repertoire changed over the course of pregnancy in women with multiple sclerosis.

V drops 4 bases and J drops 5 bases, leaving 11 bases in between. CDR1 is given as MNHNS and CDR2 as SASEGT, both from the germline V gene. Taken from cysteine to phenylalanine, the CDR3 has 13 residues. Just the 39-base CDR3 DNA is kept, in frame starting at base 1. Note on this clone: The antigen it recognizes is unknown. Base qualities are missing; no much larger clone stands one base away.

Library preparation employed the immunoSEQ multiplex PCR assay. In TCRdb, the immuneACCESS table is reduced to in-frame sequences with V and J assigned. These tables do not hold every clone; where another copy was compared, an unresolved V gene accounts for under half, and the others remain unexplained. This sample has about 60,000 clones in its table, and over 80% of those were observed once. The leading ten clones occupy around 0.8% of the sample. The clonotype originates from a female donor with multiple sclerosis, enrolled in a pregnancy study. The chain was built from TRBV6-1 and TRBJ1-1; the D gene is perhaps TRBD1, on 5 matching bases. Specimen: CD4+ T cells from peripheral blood mononuclear cells, collected in the first trimester of pregnancy. DNA sequence: TGTGCCAGCAGTGGGCCAGGGCGTACTGAAGCTTTCTTT. This codes for CASSGPGRTEAFF.